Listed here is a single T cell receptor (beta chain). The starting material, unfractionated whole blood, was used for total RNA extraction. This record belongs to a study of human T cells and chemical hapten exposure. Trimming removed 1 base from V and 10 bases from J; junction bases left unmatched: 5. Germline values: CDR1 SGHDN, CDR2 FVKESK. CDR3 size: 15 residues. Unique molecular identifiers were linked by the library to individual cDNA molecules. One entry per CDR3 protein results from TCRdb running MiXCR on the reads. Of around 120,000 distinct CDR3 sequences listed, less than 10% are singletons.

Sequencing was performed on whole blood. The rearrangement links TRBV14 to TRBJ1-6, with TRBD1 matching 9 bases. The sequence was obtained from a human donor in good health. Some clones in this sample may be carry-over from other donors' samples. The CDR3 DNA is TGTGCCAGCAGCCAAGCGGGACAGGGCTCGTCACCCCTCCACTTT. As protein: CASSQAGQGSSPLHF.